These 27 T cell receptor beta chains came from one sample sequenced in a study of blood T cell repertoires in COVID-19. Here immunoSEQ multiplex PCR was the method, and the copy in TCRdb shows in-frame clones only, minus some. Of about 83,000 clones listed, around 87% were seen once; the top ten hold approximately 8%. The sequenced sample was peripheral blood. The receptor source for this set is an older man with active or convalescent COVID-19.

The V and J genes are TRBV6-2 or TRBV6-3 and TRBJ1-5, with a possible D match to TRBD1 (6 bases). Trimming pared 5 bases from V and 0 bases from J, leaving 26 bases between. The CDR3 is 20 amino acids. In germline, CDR1 is MNHEY, CDR2 SVGEGT. The CDR3 region is CASSQIRGTGPVYSNQPQHF. CDR3 nucleotides: TGTGCCAGCAGTCAAATAAGGGGGACCGGTCCGGTGTATAGCAATCAGCCCCAGCATTTT.

This chain joins TRBV18 and TRBJ1-5; no clear D gene. The germline V gene has CDR1 KGHSH and CDR2 LQKENI. Trimming removed 3 bases from V and 15 bases from J, with 21 bases in between. This CDR3 region has 14 residues. Here the CDR3 DNA reads TGTGCCAGCTCACCGGCGGGTTCGGCCCCAGCTCGGCATTTT. Protein sequence: CASSPAGSAPARHF.

This clone appeared once. The V call is TRBV20-1, the J call TRBJ1-4, with D tentatively TRBD1 (5 bases). The ends were cut back, 3 bases at V and 0 bases at J, with 14 bases in the middle. Germline loops: CDR1 DFQATT, CDR2 SNEGSKA (reference sequence). This CDR3 region has 16 residues. DNA for the CDR3: TGCAGTGCTAGTTTGACAGCCTCTACAACTAATGAAAAACTGTTTTTT. Its translation is CSASLTASTTNEKLFF.

The J gene is TRBJ2-5, the V gene TRBV4-1, with 9 bases identical to TRBD1. The CDR3 spans 17 residues. The V segment lost 3 bases and the J segment 1 base; nucleotides outside the gene matches: 9. The germline V gene encodes CDR1 MGHRA and CDR2 YSYEKL. The CDR3 region is CASSHGGQGTIQETQYF. CDR3 nucleotide sequence: TGCGCCAGCAGCCATGGGGGACAGGGCACCATCCAAGAGACCCAGTACTTC.

The gene calls are TRBV11-3 and TRBJ2-1; 8 bases line up with TRBD2. In germline, CDR1 is SGHNT, CDR2 YENEEA. J lost 6 bases, V lost 1 base, and 5 bases had no gene match. This CDR3 comprises 15 residues. The CDR3 reads CASSLAGGPVNEQFF. DNA for the CDR3: TGTGCCAGCAGCTTAGCGGGAGGGCCGGTCAATGAGCAGTTCTTC.

The chain is built from TRBV27 and TRBJ2-1; the match to TRBD1 covers 8 bases. CDR1 MNHEY and CDR2 SMNVEV come from the germline V gene (reference sequence). V shed 5 bases, J shed 9 bases, and the junction held 9 bases outside the gene matches. There are 14 residues in the CDR3. The CDR3: CASSPQDRAFEQFF. The CDR3 region has the DNA TGTGCCAGCAGTCCCCAGGACAGGGCTTTTGAGCAGTTCTTC.

The CDR3 loop reads CASSLGVGREQFF. The CDR3, as DNA: TGCGCCAGCAGCTTGGGGGTGGGGCGGGAGCAGTTCTTC. The chain is built from TRBV5-1 and TRBJ2-1; tentatively, D is TRBD1 (5 bases). The CDR3 has 13 amino acids. V was cut by 0 bases and J by 10 bases, with 11 bases left in between. Germline values: CDR1 SGHRS, CDR2 YFSETQ.

V and J are TRBV19 and TRBJ2-1; D is perhaps TRBD2 (5 bases). The CDR3 loop spans 19 amino acids. V was pared by 6 bases and J by 0 bases, with 24 bases between. Per the germline V gene, CDR1 is LNHDA and CDR2 is SQIVND (reference sequence). CDR3 nucleotides: TGTGCCAGTAGAACCACGGGGTTCCGCGGCAGGAGCTCCTACAATGAGCAGTTCTTC. Protein: CASRTTGFRGRSSYNEQFF.

The chain is built from TRBV5-4 and TRBJ1-2; TRBD1 is a possible D gene (6 bases). V lost 4 bases and J 7 bases, leaving 17 bases between the germline ends. This CDR3 has 14 residues. Germline V gene data show CDR1 as SGHNT and CDR2 as YYREEE (reference sequence). CDR3 in DNA: TGTGCCAGCAGCCTTCCTACAGGGTGGAGTGGCTACACCTTC. Amino acids: CASSLPTGWSGYTF. The complete variable domain, with remaining parts taken from reference TRBV5-4 and TRBJ1-2, reads ETGVTQSPTHLIKTRGQQVTLRCSSQSGHNTVSWYQQALGQGPQFIFQYYREEENGRGNFPPRFSGLQFPNYSSELNVNALELDDSALYLCASSLPTGWSGYTFGSGTRLTVV.

The V gene is TRBV28, the J gene TRBJ1-1; no reliable D call. The CDR3 length is 14 residues. V lost 6 bases and J 1 base, leaving 12 bases between the germline ends. CDR1 MDHEN and CDR2 SYDVKM come from the germline V gene. CDR3 nucleotide sequence: TGTGCCAGCAGCTTAGGCGCGGGGAACACTGAAGCTTTCTTT. It is translated as CASSLGAGNTEAFF.

The rearrangement uses TRBV5-1 and TRBJ2-1; maybe TRBD1 (5 bases). The germline V gene encodes CDR1 SGHRS and CDR2 YFSETQ. V lost 2 bases and J 5 bases, leaving 20 bases between the germline ends. This CDR3 region has 17 residues. CDR3 nucleotide sequence: TGCGCCAGCAGCTTAATACCTCCAGGGTCTGGCGACAATGAGCAGTTCTTC. Translation: CASSLIPPGSGDNEQFF.

This clone was seen a single time. This chain links TRBV9 with TRBJ2-1; D remains unclear. Germline lookup yields CDR1 SGDLS and CDR2 YYNGEE. The V and J ends lost 3 bases and 1 base respectively, with 11 bases between them. CDR3 size: 15 residues. The CDR3 region has the DNA TGTGCCAGCAGCGGGCCAATTGTGTCCTACAATGAGCAGTTCTTC. Translation: CASSGPIVSYNEQFF.

The V and J genes are TRBV27 and TRBJ1-5; D is possibly TRBD1 (5 bases). CDR1 is MNHEY and CDR2 is SMNVEV in the germline V gene (reference sequence). CDR3 size: 15 residues. Trimming stripped 6 bases from V and 2 bases from J, with 14 bases between. CDR3 nucleotides: TGTGCCAGCAGACGCGAGACGGGGGGCAATCAGCCCCAGCATTTT. Its protein product is CASRRETGGNQPQHF.

The V gene is TRBV12-3 or TRBV12-4, the J gene TRBJ1-2; TRBD1 aligns across 7 bases. The CDR3 has 13 amino acids. V shed 6 bases and J 4 bases; nucleotides not matched to a gene: 5. The CDR3 bases are TGTGCCAGCAGCATGGGACAGATCTATGGCTACACCTTC. Its protein is CASSMGQIYGYTF.

This clone was counted once. The chain combines TRBV11-2 with TRBJ2-1, with TRBD2 identical over 12 bases. CDR3 length: 19 residues. Germline-derived CDR1 and CDR2 are SGHAT and FQNNGV. The V gene end was trimmed by 0 bases and the J gene end by 3 bases; junction bases not matched to a gene: 9. As DNA, the CDR3 is TGTGCCAGCAGCTTAGATCCCCGACTAGCGGGGGATGTCTACAATGAGCAGTTCTTC. This sequence encodes CASSLDPRLAGDVYNEQFF.

This chain uses TRBV11-2 with TRBJ1-2; TRBD1 might be the D (5 bases). The CDR3 covers 15 residues. V dropped 1 base and J dropped 1 base, with 10 bases sitting between them. Per the germline V gene, CDR1 is SGHAT and CDR2 is FQNNGV. The CDR3, as DNA: TGTGCCAGCAGCTTAGGTTTCGGGGGTAACTATGGCTACACCTTC. Its translation is CASSLGFGGNYGYTF.

This chain connects TRBV9 to TRBJ1-6, with D unclear. This CDR3 contains 15 residues. Per germline, CDR1 SGDLS and CDR2 YYNGEE. V was shortened by 0 bases and J by 0 bases, with 4 bases between the two germline ends. CDR3 loop: CASSVASSYNSPLHF. CDR3 bases: TGTGCCAGCAGCGTAGCTAGCTCCTATAATTCACCCCTCCACTTT.

The chain has TRBV3-1 (or the pseudogene TRBV3-2) and TRBJ1-1; perhaps TRBD1 as D (5 bases). Germline CDR1 LGHDT, CDR2 YNNKEL (reference sequence). The CDR3 consists of 15 residues. Trimming took 4 bases from V and 2 from J, leaving 14 bases between them. CDR3 DNA: TGTGCCAGCAGCCCCCTTGGGGGGGATAACACTGAAGCTTTCTTT. This sequence encodes CASSPLGGDNTEAFF.

V is TRBV2 and J is TRBJ2-7, with 11 bases that match TRBD1. Trimming took 6 bases from V and 1 from J; bases not matched to a gene: 2. The CDR3 is 14 residues long. The germline gives CDR1 SNHLY, CDR2 FYNNEI. CDR3 protein: CASRGQGVSYEQYV. In nucleotides, the CDR3 is TGTGCCAGCAGGGGACAGGGGGTGTCCTACGAGCAGTACGTC.

This chain connects TRBV6-4 to TRBJ1-2, with 9 bases fitting TRBD1. CDR1 and CDR2 from the germline V gene are MRHNA and SNTAGT. CDR3 length: 16 residues. V lost 4 bases, J lost 8 bases, and 14 bases stayed unmatched. The CDR3 DNA is TGTGCCAGCAGTGGCCCCCGGGACAGGGAGTTAGAAGGCTACACCTTC. This codes for CASSGPRDRELEGYTF.

The chain carries TRBV14 and TRBJ1-1; TRBD1 is a possible D gene (6 bases). The CDR3 has 13 amino acids. V was clipped by 4 bases and J by 3 bases, with 9 bases between them. Germline CDR1 reads SGHDN; CDR2 reads FVKESK. The CDR3 is CASSRHRDTEAFF. In DNA, the CDR3 is TGTGCCAGCAGCCGACACAGGGACACTGAAGCTTTCTTT.

The CDR3 is CASSGSSGGLGETQYF. Here the CDR3 DNA reads TGTGCCAGCAGTGGGTCTAGCGGGGGCCTCGGGGAGACCCAGTACTTC. The chain uses TRBV2 and TRBJ2-5; 10 bases agree with TRBD2. With 4 bases clipped from V and 5 bases from J, the junction kept 10 bases outside the gene matches. Germline V gene sequence: CDR1 SNHLY, CDR2 FYNNEI. This CDR3 region has 16 residues.

V and J are TRBV27 and TRBJ1-2; D gene uncertain. Trimming removed 5 bases from V and 8 bases from J, with 15 bases in between. This CDR3 has 13 residues. CDR1 and CDR2 from the germline V gene are MNHEY and SMNVEV (reference sequence). The CDR3 DNA reads as TGTGCCAGCAGTCCCGCGGTTCGGAGAGGCTACACCTTC. Encoded protein: CASSPAVRRGYTF.

This clone turned up a few times. The rearrangement uses TRBV10-2 and TRBJ2-1; 11 bases map to TRBD2. After removal of 8 bases from V and 9 bases from J, the junction contained 21 bases not matched to a gene. The CDR3 runs 18 residues. Looked up from germline, CDR1 is WSHSY and CDR2 is SAAADI. The CDR3 DNA is TGCGCCAGCGGCCGGGAATCCAGCTTTAGCGGGAGGGCCGGTGAGCAGTTCTTC. Amino acid sequence: CASGRESSFSGRAGEQFF.

V usage is TRBV11-2 and J usage is TRBJ1-3, with TRBD1 matching 12 bases. The CDR3 is 16 amino acids. The germline V gene has CDR1 SGHAT and CDR2 FQNNGV. With V trimmed by 5 bases and J by 1 base, 3 bases remained unmatched. The CDR3 protein is CASSRDRGLSGNTIYF. The DNA of the CDR3 is TGTGCCAGCAGCAGGGACAGGGGGCTATCTGGAAACACCATATATTTT.

The gene calls are TRBV6-1 and TRBJ2-7; the D is unclear. The length of the CDR3 is 13 residues. Trimming left V 2 bases short and J 9 bases short, with 14 bases between. The germline V gene encodes CDR1 MNHNS and CDR2 SASEGT. The CDR3 bases are TGTGCCAGCAGTGAAAGTGGGCCTACTGGGCAGTACGTC. Translated: CASSESGPTGQYV.

In its sample, this clone was seen a few times. The chain joins TRBV19 to TRBJ2-4; 7 nucleotides match TRBD1. Looked up from germline, CDR1 is LNHDA and CDR2 is SQIVND (reference sequence). The V gene end was trimmed by 9 bases and the J gene end by 7 bases; junction bases not matched to a gene: 9. The CDR3 runs to 13 residues. The CDR3 here is CASEDRVGNIQYF. In DNA, the CDR3 is TGTGCCAGCGAAGACAGGGTTGGGAACATTCAGTACTTC.